This entry features one T cell receptor beta chain sequence. Antigen unknown. This sample was included in a study of T cells in Graves' hyperthyroidism and ophthalmopathy. Amplification targeted TCR beta CDR3 regions from RNA transcripts. The primer set for the first-round RT-PCR of the TCR CDR3 was HTBI. In TCRdb, the multiplex PCR reads were re-called with MiXCR into one record per CDR3 protein. The profile shows about 92,000 distinct CDR3 sequences, under 65% of them singletons. The diagnostic basis comprised clinical symptoms, serum thyroxine and TRAb, thyroid ultrasound and orbital computed tomography. Study observations and caveats: Model predictions of ophthalmopathy came a median approximately 6 months before onset. Most thyroid clonotypes expanded above 0.001 appeared in blood too.

The source is a middle-aged woman with Graves' hyperthyroidism. The specimen sequenced was blood.

The CDR3 region is CASSILPGEYEKLFF. In DNA form, the CDR3 reads TGTGCCAGTAGTATACTACCGGGAGAATATGAAAAACTGTTTTTT. The genes are TRBV19 and TRBJ1-4, with D hard to call. Trimming cost V 2 bases and J 6 bases, with 13 bases left between them. The CDR3 is made up of 15 amino acids. Germline assignment: CDR1 LNHDA and CDR2 SQIVND (reference sequence).